The 28 T cell receptor beta chains below all came from one sample that was sequenced in a study of T cell repertoires in aging, cancer and after chemotherapy. TRB rearrangements spanning V, D and J were amplified using mixed TRB-A/B primers. A single record per CDR3 protein comes from TCRdb applying MiXCR to the multiplex PCR reads. This table holds more than 10,000 distinct CDR3 sequences, around 21% found once. Amplification of TCR beta used genomic DNA extracted from peripheral blood. The specimen was blood. Every receptor here comes from a human donor in good health.

This clonotype was recorded many times. V and J are TRBV7-9 and TRBJ2-7, with TRBD1 identical over 8 bases. The CDR3 spans 17 residues. Germline V gene sequence: CDR1 SEHNR, CDR2 FQNEAQ (reference sequence). V shed 4 bases, J shed 1 base, and the junction held 12 bases outside the gene matches. For the CDR3, the DNA is TGTGCCAGCAGCTGGGGACAGGCCAATTCACCTTCCTACGAGCAGTACTTC. As protein: CASSWGQANSPSYEQYF.

Sample share makes this clonotype medium-sized. The chain uses TRBV7-2 and TRBJ2-1; the match to TRBD1 covers 9 bases. This CDR3 region has 15 residues. The J segment lost 6 bases and the V segment lost 5 bases, leaving 8 bases of the junction unmatched. The germline V gene has CDR1 SGHTA and CDR2 FQGNSA. The CDR3 loop reads CASSADGDRVNEQFF. Written as DNA, the CDR3 is TGTGCCAGCAGCGCGGATGGGGACAGGGTCAATGAGCAGTTCTTC. Using reference TRBV7-2 and TRBJ2-1 for the parts outside the CDR3, the full variable domain is GAGVSQSPSNKVTEKGKDVELRCDPISGHTALYWYRQSLGQGLEFLIYFQGNSAPDKSGLPSDRFSAERTGGSVSTLTIQRTQQEDSAVYLCASSADGDRVNEQFFGPGTRLTVL.

This clonotype was found many times. The chain links TRBV7-2 to TRBJ2-5, with TRBD2 matching over 14 bases. The CDR3 sequence is 16 residues long. V shed 6 bases, J shed 5 bases, and the junction held 8 bases outside the gene matches. Germline lookup yields CDR1 SGHTA and CDR2 FQGNSA. DNA of the CDR3: TGTGCCAGCAGTACCGGACTAGCGGGGGGTCGGGAGACCCAGTACTTC. This encodes CASSTGLAGGRETQYF.

This clonotype was found a few times. The gene calls are TRBV5-1 and TRBJ2-2; weak D call: TRBD2 (6 bases). CDR1 is SGHRS, CDR2 YFSETQ, per germline. The length of the CDR3 is 15 residues. V was cut by 5 bases and J by 4 bases, with 15 bases left in between. CDR3 amino acids: CASREEGSSTGELFF. The CDR3 coding sequence is TGCGCCAGCAGGGAGGAGGGGAGCAGCACCGGGGAGCTGTTTTTT.

In its sample, this clonotype is medium-sized. The chain carries TRBV6-5 and TRBJ2-7; tentatively, D is TRBD2 (7 bases). In germline, CDR1 is MNHEY, CDR2 SVGAGI. V was pared by 6 bases and J by 6 bases, with 12 bases between. The CDR3 has 12 amino acids. CDR3: CASRRGPFEQYF. The CDR3 DNA reads TGTGCCAGCAGGCGGGGGCCATTCGAGCAGTACTTC.

Many counts were recorded for this clonotype. This rearrangement joins TRBV7-9 to TRBJ2-2; D is ambiguous. The CDR3 extends over 12 amino acids. The V and J ends lost 3 bases and 3 bases respectively, with 2 bases between them. Germline values: CDR1 SEHNR, CDR2 FQNEAQ (reference sequence). CDR3 coding DNA: TGTGCCAGCAGCTTGGACACCGGGGAGCTGTTTTTT. Translating it yields CASSLDTGELFF.

Concerning this clonotype: This sequence may be a read error, since a much larger clone differs from it by one base. This chain uses TRBV19 with TRBJ2-4; a weak D match, TRBD1 (6 bases). CDR3 size: 15 residues. In germline, CDR1 is LNHDA, CDR2 SQIVND (reference sequence). Here the CDR3 DNA reads TGTGGCAGTAGTATTCTACTGGGGACACCAAACATTCAGTACTTC. Translation: CGSSILLGTPNIQYF.

Only a few counts were recorded for this clonotype. V is TRBV12-3 or TRBV12-4 and J is TRBJ1-1; maybe TRBD1 (5 bases). The CDR3 is made up of 13 amino acids. V was shortened by 3 bases and J by 5 bases, with 10 bases between the two germline ends. CDR3 nucleotide sequence: TGTGCCAGCAGTTTCGGGGGACGTACTGAAGCTTTCTTT. The encoded protein is CASSFGGRTEAFF.

By share, this clonotype ranks as medium-sized (0.01 to 0.1%). This chain connects TRBV20-1 to TRBJ2-7; 8 bases are shared with TRBD2. The CDR3 loop spans 15 amino acids. From germline, CDR1 is DFQATT and CDR2 SNEGSKA (reference sequence). The V gene end was trimmed by 0 bases and the J gene end by 7 bases; junction bases not matched to a gene: 11. The CDR3 spells CSARDPLRGAGEQYF. The CDR3, as DNA: TGCAGTGCTAGAGATCCTTTGCGGGGGGCGGGTGAGCAGTACTTC.

By sample fraction, this clonotype is medium-sized. The chain carries TRBV20-1 and TRBJ2-3; 12 bases line up with TRBD2. This CDR3 spans 14 amino acids. Trimming took 6 bases from V and 1 from J; bases not matched to a gene: 2. In germline, CDR1 is DFQATT, CDR2 SNEGSKA (reference sequence). The CDR3 here is CSARTSGGTDTQYF. The DNA of the CDR3 is TGCAGTGCGAGGACTAGCGGGGGCACAGATACGCAGTATTTT.

The chain links TRBV6-2 or TRBV6-3 to TRBJ2-2; the D gene is possibly TRBD1 (6 bases). V was shortened by 6 bases and J by 6 bases, with 23 bases between the two germline ends. The CDR3 totals 17 residues. CDR1 is MNHEY and CDR2 is SVGEGT in the germline V gene. The CDR3 sequence: CASRPRTGQPSAGELFF. The CDR3 DNA sequence: TGTGCCAGCAGACCTAGAACGGGACAACCTTCGGCCGGGGAGCTGTTTTTT.

This clonotype was counted a few times. V gene TRBV11-2 combines with J gene TRBJ1-4; TRBD1 might be the D (6 bases). The germline CDR1 and CDR2 sequences are SGHAT and FQNNGV. V was shortened by 6 bases and J by 4 bases, with 15 bases between the two germline ends. The CDR3 runs to 15 residues. The CDR3, as DNA: TGTGCCAGCAGGGGGGCGGACGGTTATAATGAAAAACTGTTTTTT. It specifies CASRGADGYNEKLFF.

In this sample, this clonotype turned up a few times. The V call is TRBV6-2 or TRBV6-3, the J call TRBJ2-7, with unresolved D. Germline V gene sequence: CDR1 MNHEY, CDR2 SVGEGT. The CDR3 covers 14 residues. V was cut by 2 bases and J by 3 bases, with 11 bases left in between. This CDR3 is CASSYVSGNYEQYF. CDR3 sequence (DNA): TGTGCCAGCAGTTACGTATCTGGGAACTACGAGCAGTACTTC.

This clonotype was seen only a few times. The genes are TRBV12-3 or TRBV12-4 and TRBJ2-1, with 9 bases aligning to TRBD2. This CDR3 region has 14 residues. With 7 bases clipped from V and 7 bases from J, the junction kept 8 bases outside the gene matches. The DNA of the CDR3 is TGTGCCAGCAATATGTGGCTAGCGGGGAATGAGCAGTTCTTC. The encoded protein is CASNMWLAGNEQFF.

The chain joins TRBV19 to TRBJ2-3; 8 bases agree with TRBD2. The CDR3 is 15 amino acids. Germline-derived CDR1 and CDR2 are LNHDA and SQIVND (reference sequence). The J segment lost 0 bases and the V segment lost 5 bases, leaving 4 bases of the junction unmatched. The CDR3 coding sequence is TGTGCCAGTAGTCGGCGGGGGGCTAGCACAGATACGCAGTATTTT. This sequence encodes CASSRRGASTDTQYF.

The CDR3 region is CASSLSSASHGYTF. CDR3 bases: TGTGCCAGCAGCTTAAGCTCGGCATCCCATGGCTACACCTTC. The gene calls are TRBV7-3 and TRBJ1-2, with D hard to call. Germline CDR1 reads SGHTA; CDR2 reads FQGTGA. This CDR3 has 14 residues. The germline V and J ends were trimmed by 1 base and 6 bases, with 12 bases remaining between them.

This clonotype is medium-sized in the sample. V usage is TRBV20-1 and J usage is TRBJ2-7; D might be TRBD1 (6 bases). The germline V gene encodes CDR1 DFQATT and CDR2 SNEGSKA (reference sequence). Trimming took 6 bases from V and 2 from J, leaving 8 bases between them. CDR3 length equals 11 residues. CDR3 in DNA: TGCAGTGCAGGGGACACCTACGAGCAGTACTTC. Protein product: CSAGDTYEQYF.

This clonotype is medium-sized (0.01 to 0.1%) in the sample. DNA of the CDR3: TGTGCCAGCAGTTTAACACAGGGTGGGAGCTACACCTTC. It codes for CASSLTQGGSYTF. V usage is TRBV27 and J usage is TRBJ1-2; the D gene is possibly TRBD1 (6 bases). This CDR3 contains 13 residues. Germline values: CDR1 MNHEY, CDR2 SMNVEV (reference sequence). Trimming took 2 bases from V and 9 from J, leaving 13 bases between them.

Within the sample, this clonotype is medium-sized. The chain carries TRBV6-5 and TRBJ1-2; D may be TRBD1 (6 bases). The V gene's germline CDR1 is MNHEY and CDR2 SVGAGI. The CDR3 is made up of 15 amino acids. The germline V and J ends were trimmed by 7 bases and 5 bases, with 20 bases remaining between them. CDR3: CASTPDRRGTYGYTF. Written as DNA, the CDR3 is TGTGCCAGCACCCCCGACCGCAGGGGAACTTATGGCTACACCTTC.

The J gene is TRBJ2-2, the V gene TRBV7-6; 9 positions match TRBD2. This CDR3 spans 19 amino acids. The V gene's germline CDR1 is SGHVS and CDR2 FNYEAQ. The ends lost 1 base at V and 3 bases at J; junction bases unmatched: 12. CDR3 bases: TGTGCCAGCAGCTTAGAATTAGCGGGGGCCGTAACCTACACCGGGGAGCTGTTTTTT. It is translated as CASSLELAGAVTYTGELFF. The full variable domain, completed using reference TRBV7-6 and TRBJ2-2, is GAGVSQSPRYKVTKRGQDVALRCDPISGHVSLYWYRQALGQGPEFLTYFNYEAQQDKSGLPNDRFSAERPEGSISTLTIQRTEQRDSAMYRCASSLELAGAVTYTGELFFGEGSRLTVL.

This clonotype is medium-sized. The chain is built from TRBV30 and TRBJ2-7; 9 bases map to TRBD1. V shed 8 bases, J shed 5 bases, and the junction held 10 bases outside the gene matches. The length of the CDR3 is 13 residues. Germline V lookup: CDR1 GTSNPN, CDR2 SVGIG (reference sequence). This CDR3 reads CAGVDRGFNEQYF. In nucleotides, the CDR3 is TGTGCCGGGGTCGACAGGGGGTTCAACGAGCAGTACTTC.

This clonotype qualifies as medium-sized (0.01 to 0.1%). This chain connects TRBV19 to TRBJ1-1; 7 bases fit TRBD1. The CDR3 has 17 amino acids. V dropped 6 bases and J dropped 3; count of bases not matched to a gene: 16. Germline assignment: CDR1 LNHDA and CDR2 SQIVND (reference sequence). The DNA of the CDR3 is TGTGCCAGTAGCCCGACAGGGCTCATGGCGTACTACACTGAAGCTTTCTTT. Translation: CASSPTGLMAYYTEAFF.

This clonotype occurred a few times. The chain couples TRBV20-1 to TRBJ2-3; 8 bases match TRBD1. This CDR3 region has 15 residues. The V and J ends lost 5 bases and 5 bases, in that order; junction bases with no gene match: 12. Looked up from germline, CDR1 is DFQATT and CDR2 is SNEGSKA (reference sequence). The CDR3, as DNA: TGCAGTGCTCCCGAATCGACAGGGGTTAAAGATACGCAGTATTTT. Encoded protein: CSAPESTGVKDTQYF.

This rearrangement joins TRBV19 to TRBJ2-6; 7 nucleotides line up with TRBD2. The CDR3 has 18 residues. Germline CDR1 reads LNHDA; CDR2 reads SQIVND (reference sequence). V trimming: 2 bases; J trimming: 4 bases; junction bases outside the gene matches: 11. Written as DNA, the CDR3 is TGTGCCAGTAGTATACCCGCGGGGGTCGGTGGGGGGGCCAACGTCCTGACTTTC. Translating gives CASSIPAGVGGGANVLTF.

This chain uses TRBV21-1 with TRBJ2-1; TRBD2, as called in the table, went unchecked against the DNA. TRBV21-1 has pseudogene status. The CDR3 extends over 16 amino acids. The CDR3 sequence is CASSKGGGGDRNEQFF. The CDR3 nucleotides read TGTGCCAGCAGCAAAGGGGGCGGGGGGGATCGGAATGAGCAGTTCTTC.

The gene calls are TRBV6-5 and TRBJ2-5, with D unresolved. CDR1 MNHEY and CDR2 SVGAGI come from the germline V gene. Trimming left V 7 bases short and J 1 base short, with 13 bases between. There are 14 residues in the CDR3. The CDR3 coding sequence is TGTGCCAGCACCCCTTTTCGGACCCAAGAGACCCAGTACTTC. This gives the protein CASTPFRTQETQYF.

This clonotype was detected only a few times. J is TRBJ1-6 and V is TRBV5-4; no firm D call. V was clipped by 2 bases and J by 6 bases, with 9 bases between them. The CDR3 is 14 amino acids. The germline V gene has CDR1 SGHNT and CDR2 YYREEE (reference sequence). DNA of the CDR3: TGTGCCAGCAGCTTAGCCGTCTTTAATTCACCCCTCCACTTT. Encoded protein: CASSLAVFNSPLHF.

This clonotype showed up just a few times. DNA of the CDR3: TGCGCCAGCAGCTTGGGGCTAGCGGGTCATAATGAGCAGTTCTTC. Protein product: CASSLGLAGHNEQFF. This chain links TRBV5-1 with TRBJ2-1, with 8 bases lining up with TRBD2. CDR3 length: 15 residues. Trimming removed 0 bases from V and 7 bases from J; junction bases left unmatched: 6. Per the germline V gene, CDR1 is SGHRS and CDR2 is YFSETQ.